The 23 T cell receptor beta chains reported below all come from one sample, sequenced in a study of post-analysis software for immune sequencing data. Findings and limits, study-wide: Five TRBV segments, including TRBV5-6, TRBV5-1 and TRBV20-1, were more frequent in patients than controls.

Which antigens these TCRs recognize remains unknown. Unique molecular identifiers tagged the TCR beta cDNA libraries. TCRdb reprocessed the PCR reads via MiXCR and lists one record per CDR3 protein. The sample carries approximately 660,000 distinct CDR3 sequences, approximately 60% recorded once. Input material: blood. These TCRs come from a girl aged 2 to 10 with multiple sclerosis.

The table lists this clonotype with a few counts. V usage is TRBV20-1 and J usage is TRBJ2-1; TRBD1 aligns across 11 bases. Per germline, CDR1 DFQATT and CDR2 SNEGSKA (reference sequence). CDR3 length: 13 residues. The trim removed 5 bases at V and 7 bases at J, leaving 4 bases unmatched. The chain's CDR3 is CSAGTGGRNEQFF. DNA of the CDR3: TGCAGTGCTGGGACAGGGGGGCGGAATGAGCAGTTCTTC.

The chain is built from TRBV7-9 and TRBJ2-7, with 8 bases identical to TRBD2. This CDR3 contains 14 residues. CDR1 and CDR2 (germline): SEHNR, FQNEAQ (reference sequence). Germline trimming cut 6 bases from V and 4 bases from J; bases unmatched to any gene: 8. The CDR3 DNA is TGTGCCAGCAGTGGGACTAGTAACTCATACGAGCAGTACTTC. Translating it yields CASSGTSNSYEQYF.

This clonotype has more than one count but fewer than ten. The gene calls are TRBV5-1 and TRBJ2-1, with 9 bases matching TRBD2. The CDR3 is 15 amino acids. The V and J ends lost 4 bases and 8 bases, in that order; junction bases with no gene match: 10. The germline V gene has CDR1 SGHRS and CDR2 YFSETQ. CDR3 region: CASSLAGIGLDEQFF. The CDR3 bases are TGCGCCAGCAGCCTAGCGGGGATAGGTTTAGATGAGCAGTTCTTC.

This clonotype was detected only once. V usage is TRBV5-5 and J usage is TRBJ2-7, with D maybe TRBD1 (6 bases). Trimming removed 8 bases from V and 2 bases from J, with 20 bases in between. Germline V gene sequence: CDR1 SGHKS, CDR2 YYEKEE (reference sequence). The CDR3 runs to 15 residues. The DNA of the CDR3 is TGTGCCAGTGGTTACCTAACAGGGTCTACCTACGAGCAGTACTTC. Translated, it gives CASGYLTGSTYEQYF. The whole variable domain, filled in from reference TRBV5-5 and TRBJ2-7, reads DAGVTQSPTHLIKTRGQQVTLRCSPISGHKSVSWYQQVLGQGPQFIFQYYEKEERGRGNFPDRFSARQFPNYSSELNVNALLLGDSALYLCASGYLTGSTYEQYFGPGTRLTVT.

The gene calls are TRBV3-1 and TRBJ1-2; 11 bases are shared with TRBD1. V trimming: 10 bases; J trimming: 6 bases; junction bases outside the gene matches: 7. The CDR3 has 13 residues. Germline V lookup: CDR1 LGHDT, CDR2 YNNKEL (reference sequence). CDR3 region: CATWGQGVDGYTF. The CDR3 coding sequence is TGTGCCACCTGGGGACAGGGGGTCGATGGCTACACCTTC.

The chain employs TRBV6-2 or TRBV6-3 and TRBJ1-2; D gene unclear. This CDR3 is 17 amino acids long. CDR1 is MNHEY and CDR2 is SVGEGT in the germline V gene. V lost 8 bases, J lost 4 bases, and 26 bases lay in between. CDR3 sequence (DNA): TGTGCCAGCGTTGATTTGGGAGGACCTAACATCGTCTATGGCTACACCTTC. Amino acids: CASVDLGGPNIVYGYTF.

V is TRBV9 and J is TRBJ1-2, with 7 bases aligning to TRBD1. Germline assignment: CDR1 SGDLS and CDR2 YYNGEE. The CDR3 is 15 amino acids. V shed 2 bases, J shed 8 bases, and the junction held 12 bases outside the gene matches. The CDR3 spells CASSVYSTGSKGYTF. For the CDR3, the DNA is TGTGCCAGCAGCGTTTACTCGACAGGGAGTAAGGGCTACACCTTC.

The rearrangement joins TRBV13 to TRBJ2-1; either TRBD1 or TRBD2 may fit D (5 bases each). CDR1 is PRHDT and CDR2 is FYEKMQ in the germline V gene (reference sequence). Trimming removed 1 base from V and 1 base from J, with 20 bases in between. The CDR3 is 19 residues long. The CDR3 reads CASSLEVGVERHSYNEQFF. The CDR3 nucleotides are TGTGCCAGCAGCTTAGAGGTAGGGGTTGAGCGGCATTCCTACAATGAGCAGTTCTTC.

This rearrangement joins TRBV6-1 to TRBJ2-5; D is uncertain. The J call is uncertain, as TRBJ2-7 better fits the DNA end. This CDR3 has 13 residues. Germline CDR1 reads MNHNS; CDR2 reads SASEGT. In DNA, the CDR3 is TGTGCCAGCACGCAAGTGGCAGGCTACGAGCAGTACTTC. It codes for CASTQVAGYEQYF.

The CDR3 DNA is TGTGCCACCAGCAGAGGGGCTAGCGGGGTTTTCAACACCGGGGAGCTGTTTTTT. Its translation is CATSRGASGVFNTGELFF. The chain employs TRBV15 and TRBJ2-2; 9 bases line up with TRBD2. The germline CDR1 and CDR2 sequences are LNHNV and YYDKDF (reference sequence). J gave up 2 bases and V 1 base, and 8 bases lay outside the gene matches. The CDR3 spans 18 residues.

V and J are TRBV9 and TRBJ1-2, with 9 nucleotides matching TRBD1. Germline assignment: CDR1 SGDLS and CDR2 YYNGEE. The CDR3 has 15 residues. Unmatched junction bases numbered 8, after V lost 0 bases and J lost 8 bases. The CDR3 sequence: CASSVAGTGSAGYTF. CDR3 bases: TGTGCCAGCAGCGTAGCAGGGACAGGGAGCGCGGGCTACACCTTC.

The table lists this clonotype with a few counts. The J gene is TRBJ2-3, the V gene TRBV20-1; D perhaps matches TRBD2 (6 bases). V lost 1 base, J lost 0 bases, and 14 bases lay in between. This CDR3 comprises 16 residues. Per germline, CDR1 DFQATT and CDR2 SNEGSKA (reference sequence). The CDR3 protein is CSARAPVAGSTDTQYF. The DNA of the CDR3 is TGCAGTGCTAGAGCCCCCGTTGCGGGGAGCACAGATACGCAGTATTTT.

The chain joins TRBV29-1 to TRBJ1-2; D unresolved. Germline lookup yields CDR1 SQVTM and CDR2 ANQGSEA. The CDR3 is 12 residues long. Trimming cost V 4 bases and J 3 bases, with 9 bases left between them. The CDR3 region has the DNA TGCAGCGTTGCCCGGCAGGACTATGGCTACACCTTC. The encoded protein is CSVARQDYGYTF.

The chain is built from TRBV20-1 and TRBJ2-5; the D is unclear. Trimming cost V 0 bases and J 1 base, with 15 bases left between them. Germline V gene data show CDR1 as DFQATT and CDR2 as SNEGSKA (reference sequence). The CDR3 totals 16 residues. The chain's CDR3 is CSARDLDRESQETQYF. The CDR3 DNA is TGCAGTGCTAGAGATCTGGACCGCGAATCCCAAGAGACCCAGTACTTC.

V and J are TRBV11-3 and TRBJ2-3; 10 nucleotides agree with TRBD1. The CDR3 extends over 15 amino acids. Germline V CDR1 and CDR2: SGHNT, YENEEA. V was pared by 6 bases and J by 3 bases, with 6 bases of the junction left unmatched. Here the CDR3 reads CASSRGDRGTDTQYF. DNA of the CDR3: TGTGCCAGCAGTCGGGGGGACAGGGGTACAGATACGCAGTATTTT.

The rearrangement links TRBV29-1 to TRBJ1-2; D gene unclear. The CDR3 sequence is 11 residues long. The germline V and J ends were trimmed by 3 bases and 4 bases, with 6 bases remaining between them. Germline assignment: CDR1 SQVTM and CDR2 ANQGSEA. The CDR3 sequence: CSVEEVYGYTF. DNA for the CDR3: TGCAGCGTTGAGGAGGTCTATGGCTACACCTTC.

The V gene is TRBV7-9, the J gene TRBJ2-3; the match to TRBD1 covers 10 bases. V was pared by 6 bases and J by 4 bases, with 4 bases of the junction left unmatched. This CDR3 is built from 14 residues. Looked up from germline, CDR1 is SEHNR and CDR2 is FQNEAQ (reference sequence). CDR3 in amino acids: CASRRQGAADTQYF. CDR3 nucleotide sequence: TGTGCCAGCAGGAGACAGGGGGCAGCAGATACGCAGTATTTT.

The CDR3 DNA reads as TGCAGTGCTAAGGTAGCGGGGGCGCCGGATACGCAGTATTTT. It encodes CSAKVAGAPDTQYF. This chain connects TRBV20-1 to TRBJ2-3; TRBD2 matches 9 bases. Germline values: CDR1 DFQATT, CDR2 SNEGSKA (reference sequence). This CDR3 is built from 14 residues. Unmatched junction bases numbered 8, after V lost 4 bases and J lost 6 bases.

This clonotype was seen more than once but under ten times. The rearrangement uses TRBV5-1 and TRBJ2-3; 11 bases line up with TRBD2. Per germline, CDR1 SGHRS and CDR2 YFSETQ. The CDR3 runs 15 residues. The junction had 4 bases not matched to a gene; V was cut back by 3 bases and J by 4 bases. CDR3: CASSSSGLAADTQYF. CDR3 nucleotides: TGCGCCAGCAGCTCATCGGGACTAGCGGCAGATACGCAGTATTTT.

This chain connects TRBV25-1 to TRBJ2-3; the match to TRBD1 covers 7 bases. The CDR3 sequence is 15 residues long. Germline loops: CDR1 MGHDK, CDR2 SYGVNS. After removal of 4 bases from V and 1 base from J, the junction contained 5 bases not matched to a gene. CDR3 sequence: CASSGQGSGTDTQYF. Written as DNA, the CDR3 is TGTGCCAGCAGTGGACAGGGATCGGGCACAGATACGCAGTATTTT.

The rearrangement joins TRBV7-2 to TRBJ1-5, with TRBD1 matching over 9 bases. Germline-derived CDR1 and CDR2 are SGHTA and FQGNSA. V lost 4 bases, J lost 2 bases, and 9 bases stayed unmatched. This CDR3 contains 17 residues. CDR3: CASSSDRGSGGNQPQHF. The CDR3 coding sequence is TGTGCCAGCAGCTCAGACAGGGGGTCGGGGGGCAATCAGCCCCAGCATTTT.

The V call is TRBV4-3, the J call TRBJ2-3, with 9 bases that match TRBD2. Trimming cost V 1 base and J 0 bases; bases outside gene matches: 2. The CDR3 loop spans 16 amino acids. Germline V lookup: CDR1 LGHNA, CDR2 YSLEER. CDR3 in DNA: TGCGCCAGCAGCCAAGCTAGCGGGGTTAGCACAGATACGCAGTATTTT. Translated, it gives CASSQASGVSTDTQYF.

This clonotype was counted a few times. The V and J genes are TRBV6-4 and TRBJ2-2; no firm D call. Germline V gives CDR1 MRHNA, CDR2 SNTAGT. The V end lost 6 bases, the J end lost 3 bases, and 11 bases lay between the germline ends. The length of the CDR3 is 14 residues. CDR3 protein: CASSRVIDTGELFF. CDR3 DNA: TGTGCCAGCAGCCGCGTAATTGACACCGGGGAGCTGTTTTTT.